These T cell receptor beta chains were read from a single sample in a study of CD8 T cells in ankylosing spondylitis. Each CDR3 protein is one row after TCRdb ran MiXCR on the 5' RACE reads. The profile covers approximately 25,000 distinct CDR3 sequences, with less than 3% appearing a single time and 7.7% taken by the ten largest. Material for sequencing was blood, either unsorted or a sorted T cell fraction (not recorded which). Every receptor here comes from a female donor with ankylosing spondylitis or in good health (not recorded which). CDR3s include the opening cysteine and the closing phenylalanine or tryptophan. The order of the fields is J gene, V gene, CDR3 protein.

J: TRBJ1-3; V: TRBV9; CDR3: CASTAEGRVRDTIYF
J: TRBJ2-5; V: TRBV9; CDR3: CASSVAVEETQYF
J: TRBJ2-5; V: TRBV9; CDR3: CASRGASETQYF
J: TRBJ2-2; V: TRBV9; CDR3: CASSVAVGAGTNTGELFF
J: TRBJ1-4; V: TRBV9; CDR3: CASSVGQVGGYEKLFF
J: TRBJ2-1; V: TRBV9; CDR3: CASSVVGSGAYNEQFF
J: TRBJ2-6; V: TRBV9; CDR3: CASSGQGRGANVLTF
J: TRBJ1-1; V: TRBV9; CDR3: CASSAFGGSDTEAFF
J: TRBJ2-3; V: TRBV9; CDR3: CASSVGLAAGTDTQYF
J: TRBJ2-7; V: TRBV9; CDR3: CASSPRQGPYEQYF
J: TRBJ1-4; V: TRBV9; CDR3: CASSVEGLGELFF
J: TRBJ2-3; V: TRBV9; CDR3: CASSAESWTSGGRDTQYF
J: TRBJ1-4; V: TRBV9; CDR3: CASSPTFFATNEKLFF
J: TRBJ1-2; V: TRBV9; CDR3: CASSENRDYGYTF
J: TRBJ1-5; V: TRBV9; CDR3: CASSEGTGTQPQHF
J: TRBJ2-1; V: TRBV9; CDR3: CASSAGTAVRVSSTSHNEQFF
J: TRBJ2-1; V: TRBV9; CDR3: CASSAGLAGYNEQFF
J: TRBJ2-1; V: TRBV9; CDR3: CASSASGGAIFGSYNEQFF
J: TRBJ2-5; V: TRBV9; CDR3: CASSVDGKEHQETQYF
J: TRBJ1-1; V: TRBV9; CDR3: CASSVTQNTEAFF
J: TRBJ2-1; V: TRBV9; CDR3: CASSVYSGRSNEQFF
J: TRBJ2-1; V: TRBV9; CDR3: CASSPGLAGERYGNEQFF
J: TRBJ2-3; V: TRBV9; CDR3: CASSPHRTSGRADTQYF
J: TRBJ1-2; V: TRBV9; CDR3: CASSQDRASYGYTF
J: TRBJ2-1; V: TRBV9; CDR3: CASSVGIGTGLNEQFF
J: TRBJ2-2; V: TRBV9; CDR3: CASSLITLAGPNTGELFF
J: TRBJ1-1; V: TRBV9; CDR3: CASSIRGGLDTEAFF
J: TRBJ1-6; V: TRBV9; CDR3: CASSADLNSPLHF
J: TRBJ2-2; V: TRBV9; CDR3: CASSVASGSPGELFF
J: TRBJ1-4; V: TRBV9; CDR3: CASSATGGPNEKLFF
J: TRBJ1-2; V: TRBV9; CDR3: CASSPGQGSYGYTF
J: TRBJ2-7; V: TRBV9; CDR3: CASSAQEYGEQYF
J: TRBJ1-1; V: TRBV9; CDR3: CASSPRGAQNTEAFF
J: TRBJ2-3; V: TRBV9; CDR3: CASSVSGVFTDTQYF
J: TRBJ2-4; V: TRBV9; CDR3: CASSTGLALKNIQYF
J: TRBJ1-4; V: TRBV9; CDR3: CASSVDPPGQINEKLFF
J: TRBJ2-7; V: TRBV9; CDR3: CASSVDVSSYEQYF
J: TRBJ2-2; V: TRBV9; CDR3: CASTLPSGQGATGELFF
J: TRBJ2-5; V: TRBV9; CDR3: CASSVNSRGETQYF
J: TRBJ1-2; V: TRBV9; CDR3: CASSVEGGGGYGYTF
J: TRBJ2-1; V: TRBV9; CDR3: CASSPTGNSYNEQFF
J: TRBJ2-7; V: TRBV9; CDR3: CASSAGGVGEQYF
J: TRBJ2-5; V: TRBV9; CDR3: CASSVGTVIDQETQYF
J: TRBJ2-1; V: TRBV9; CDR3: CASSVGLAGGYNEQFF
J: TRBJ1-2; V: TRBV9; CDR3: CASSAQGYGYTF
J: TRBJ1-1; V: TRBV9; CDR3: CASSAQGAMNTEAFF
J: TRBJ1-5; V: TRBV9; CDR3: CASSPSGNGNQPQHF
J: TRBJ1-6; V: TRBV9; CDR3: CASSVGPAGQLNSPLHF
J: TRBJ2-1; V: TRBV9; CDR3: CASSAMLWDEQFF
J: TRBJ1-6; V: TRBV9; CDR3: CASSLRDRPSEDSPLHF
J: TRBJ2-3; V: TRBV9; CDR3: CASSVQGTGERDTQYF
J: TRBJ2-3; V: TRBV9; CDR3: CASSFAGLRTDTQYF
J: TRBJ2-7; V: TRBV9; CDR3: CASSAESSYEQYF